These 13 T cell receptor beta chains were sequenced from one sample in a study of T cell responses to AZD1222 COVID-19 vaccine. The protocol was immunoSEQ multiplex PCR, while the TCRdb copy is restricted to in-frame clones and leaves out a portion. The sample comprises about 100,000 clones, approximately 87% of which are singletons, and about a sixth rests with the top ten. Sequencing was performed on peripheral blood, taken on day 0 of AZD1222 vaccination. These receptors were collected from an adult in good health.

V usage is TRBV18 and J usage is TRBJ1-1, with a tentative D call TRBD1 (5 bases). CDR1 and CDR2 (germline): KGHSH, LQKENI. The CDR3 spans 18 residues. The V end lost 1 base, the J end lost 8 bases, and 26 bases lay between the germline ends. The CDR3 DNA is TGTGCCAGCTCACCACAGGGTACAGGCGTATTAAATAGGAGCGAAGCTTTCTTT. As protein: CASSPQGTGVLNRSEAFF.

This chain links TRBV28 with TRBJ1-2; 7 bases fit TRBD1. Germline V gene sequence: CDR1 MDHEN, CDR2 SYDVKM. The CDR3 totals 16 residues. V trimming: 6 bases; J trimming: 4 bases; junction bases outside the gene matches: 14. CDR3 sequence: CASRQGTASQTYGYTF. The CDR3 DNA reads TGTGCCAGCAGGCAGGGGACAGCCTCCCAAACCTATGGCTACACCTTC.

The V gene is TRBV12-3 or TRBV12-4, the J gene TRBJ2-1; D might be TRBD1 (5 bases). V gave up 1 base and J gave up 10 bases, with 8 bases separating them. The CDR3 consists of 12 residues. CDR3 in DNA: TGTGCCAGCAGTTTAGGGGGCCGCGAGCAGTTCTTC. Its protein is CASSLGGREQFF.

In this sample, this clone turned up a few times. The chain links TRBV6-5 to TRBJ2-7; 8 nucleotides align to TRBD1. The CDR3 is 16 residues long. J gave up 5 bases and V 0 bases, and 9 bases lay outside the gene matches. CDR1 is MNHEY and CDR2 is SVGAGI in the germline V gene. DNA for the CDR3: TGTGCCAGCAGTTACTCGACAGGACAGGGTCCCGACGAGCAGTACTTC. The encoded protein is CASSYSTGQGPDEQYF.

The V gene is TRBV19, the J gene TRBJ1-4, with TRBD1 matching 7 bases. This CDR3 spans 15 amino acids. The trim removed 5 bases at V and 4 bases at J, leaving 7 bases unmatched. CDR1 is LNHDA and CDR2 is SQIVND in the germline V gene (reference sequence). CDR3 in amino acids: CASSPRQGFNEKLFF. In DNA, the CDR3 is TGTGCCAGTAGTCCTCGACAGGGCTTTAATGAAAAACTGTTTTTT.

V usage is TRBV5-1 and J usage is TRBJ2-1; D is perhaps TRBD1 (6 bases). Germline assignment: CDR1 SGHRS and CDR2 YFSETQ. The CDR3 loop spans 14 amino acids. The ends were cut back, 0 bases at V and 7 bases at J, with 11 bases in the middle. In DNA form, the CDR3 reads TGCGCCAGCAGCTTGGACAGGGAAGGAAATGAGCAGTTCTTC. It translates to CASSLDREGNEQFF.

This clone was seen more than once but under ten times. CDR3 amino acids: CASSPQSSNTEAFF. DNA for the CDR3: TGCGCCAGCAGCCCACAGAGCTCGAACACTGAAGCTTTCTTT. This sequence joins TRBV5-1 and TRBJ1-1; D not resolved. V lost 4 bases and J lost 1, with 11 bases in between. Looked up from germline, CDR1 is SGHRS and CDR2 is YFSETQ. The CDR3 spans 14 residues.

In this sample, this clone turned up a few times. The chain carries TRBV6-5 and TRBJ1-5; D ambiguous. CDR1 and CDR2 from the germline V gene are MNHEY and SVGAGI. Trimming pared 2 bases from V and 6 bases from J, leaving 8 bases between. CDR3 length equals 13 residues. CDR3 amino acids: CASSYGEGQPQHF. The CDR3 DNA is TGTGCCAGCAGTTACGGGGAAGGTCAGCCCCAGCATTTT.

As DNA, the CDR3 is TGCAGCGCAACTACGGGACGAAATAACTATGGCTACACCTTC. It is translated as CSATTGRNNYGYTF. The V and J genes are TRBV29-1 and TRBJ1-2, with D possibly TRBD1 on 5 matching bases. Trimming removed 7 bases at V and 1 base at J, with 16 bases between. Germline V gives CDR1 SQVTM, CDR2 ANQGSEA. The CDR3 runs to 14 residues. Drawing the rest from reference TRBV29-1 and TRBJ1-2, the complete variable domain is SAVISQKPSRDICQRGTSLTIQCQVDSQVTMMFWYRQQPGQSLTLIATANQGSEATYESGFVIDKFPISRPNLTFSTLTVSNMSPEDSSIYLCSATTGRNNYGYTFGSGTRLTVV.

The chain couples TRBV18 to TRBJ1-2; D not certain. The CDR3 length is 13 residues. Per germline, CDR1 KGHSH and CDR2 LQKENI. V dropped 3 bases and J dropped 6 bases, with 11 bases sitting between them. The CDR3 DNA sequence: TGTGCCAGCTCACCGGAGGAGACCAATGGCTACACCTTC. Translated, it gives CASSPEETNGYTF.

The rearrangement uses TRBV7-9 and TRBJ1-2; no definite D call. The CDR3 length is 15 residues. V was cut by 7 bases and J by 2 bases, with 17 bases left in between. The germline CDR1 and CDR2 sequences are SEHNR and FQNEAQ (reference sequence). The CDR3 loop reads CASTVSGIDNYGYTF. CDR3 sequence (DNA): TGTGCCAGCACCGTCTCAGGAATCGACAACTATGGCTACACCTTC.

This chain's CDR3 is CASDTGQGVPGELFF. In DNA, the CDR3 is TGTGCCAGTGACACGGGACAGGGGGTGCCCGGGGAGCTGTTTTTT. This rearrangement joins TRBV21-1 to TRBJ2-2; the D call in the table, TRBD1, was not verified against the DNA. TRBV21-1 is annotated as a pseudogene. The CDR3 length is 15 residues.

This clone was observed once. The chain combines TRBV5-1 with TRBJ2-7; 10 bases fit TRBD2. V trimming: 3 bases; J trimming: 6 bases; junction bases outside the gene matches: 6. CDR1 is SGHRS and CDR2 is YFSETQ in the germline V gene. This CDR3 contains 14 residues. CDR3: CASSSGTSEGEQYF. The CDR3 DNA follows: TGCGCCAGCAGCTCCGGGACTAGCGAAGGCGAGCAGTACTTC.